This T cell receptor beta chain is drawn from a study of cytomegalovirus exposure and HLA in healthy donors. Whole-study context: It was reported in a later analysis that the same platform had been used for the 120 validation repertoires as for the 550 to 700 first-cohort repertoires. Study conclusions and caveats: The finding came from a later analysis; first-cohort TCR clusters tended to co-occur in the roughly 120 validation repertoires.

Method: immunoSEQ multiplex PCR; TCRdb's copy keeps in-frame clones and lacks some. The sample yields about 110,000 clones, about 85% seen once. This clone was detected a few times. Its specificity is not known. Sample: PBMCs. This TCR derives from a woman between 18 and 29 years old in good health and CMV-seropositive.

The CDR3: CASRPGQGAPGGELFF. The CDR3 DNA follows: TGTGCCAGCAGACCGGGACAGGGGGCGCCGGGCGGGGAGCTGTTTTTT. The V and J genes are TRBV6-6 and TRBJ2-2, with TRBD1 matching 12 bases. The germline V gene has CDR1 MNHNY and CDR2 SVGAGI (reference sequence). Unmatched junction bases numbered 9, after V lost 6 bases and J lost 7 bases. CDR3 length equals 16 residues.